This is a list of T cell receptor beta chains from one sample in a study of molecular identifiers for immune sequencing clone quantification. One entry per CDR3 protein, called by TCRdb with MiXCR from the PCR reads. The repertoire holds tens of thousands of distinct CDR3 sequences, with about a sixth as singletons. Sequenced: naive CD8+ T cells from blood, with Jurkat cell RNA spiked in. All receptors come from a human donor in good health. Some libraries in this study had Jurkat cell RNA spiked in. CDR3s include the opening cysteine and the closing phenylalanine or tryptophan. Each record gives: J gene, clone size, V gene, D gene, CDR3 protein, CDR3 DNA. D genes are given only for firm matches. A clone size is listed for some rows: how often the clone was seen (once, few, many), or a class if it is expanded.

J gene: TRBJ2-3; clone size: many; V gene: TRBV13; D gene: TRBD2; CDR3 protein: CASSFEGLAGGPTDTQYF; CDR3 DNA: TGTGCCAGCAGCTTTGAGGGGCTAGCGGGGGGGCCGACAGATACGCAGTATTTT
J gene: TRBJ2-7; clone size: medium-sized; V gene: TRBV4-2; D gene: -; CDR3 protein: CASSQEGSPVPVF; CDR3 DNA: TGTGCCAGCAGCCAAGAAGGTAGCCCCGTCCCAGTCTTC
J gene: TRBJ2-5; clone size: many; V gene: TRBV25-1; D gene: -; CDR3 protein: CASIGSGSKTQYF; CDR3 DNA: TGTGCCAGCATAGGGTCCGGTTCGAAGACCCAGTACTTC
J gene: TRBJ2-1; clone size: many; V gene: TRBV2; D gene: -; CDR3 protein: CASLLVNEQFF; CDR3 DNA: TGTGCCAGCTTGTTGGTGAATGAGCAGTTCTTC
J gene: TRBJ1-5; clone size: many; V gene: TRBV4-3; D gene: -; CDR3 protein: CASSPTTGSNQPQHF; CDR3 DNA: TGCGCCAGCAGCCCCACGACAGGTAGCAATCAGCCCCAGCATTTT
J gene: TRBJ2-3; clone size: many; V gene: TRBV27; D gene: TRBD2; CDR3 protein: CASSFGTSGSTDTQYF; CDR3 DNA: TGTGCCAGCAGTTTCGGTACTAGCGGGAGCACAGATACGCAGTATTTT
J gene: TRBJ2-3; clone size: -; V gene: TRBV5-6; D gene: -; CDR3 protein: CASSPGGLAGDTQYF; CDR3 DNA: TGTGCCAGCAGCCCCGGGGGCCTAGCTGGAGATACGCAGTATTTT
J gene: TRBJ2-7; clone size: -; V gene: TRBV29-1; D gene: TRBD2; CDR3 protein: CRVDTSGPEQYF; CDR3 DNA: TGCCGCGTCGACACTAGCGGCCCTGAGCAGTACTTC
J gene: TRBJ2-2; clone size: many; V gene: TRBV9; D gene: -; CDR3 protein: CASSVGWSGELFF; CDR3 DNA: TGTGCCAGCAGCGTAGGGTGGAGCGGGGAGCTGTTTTTT
J gene: TRBJ2-2; clone size: -; V gene: TRBV12-3/TRBV12-4; D gene: TRBD1; CDR3 protein: CASIKGGEDTGELFF; CDR3 DNA: TGTGCCAGCATAAAAGGGGGCGAGGACACCGGGGAGCTGTTTTTT
J gene: TRBJ2-3; clone size: many; V gene: TRBV6-5; D gene: TRBD2; CDR3 protein: CASSPWGGGAADTQYF; CDR3 DNA: TGTGCCAGCAGCCCCTGGGGCGGGGGGGCCGCAGATACGCAGTATTTT
J gene: TRBJ2-7; clone size: many; V gene: TRBV14; D gene: -; CDR3 protein: CASSQGLVYEQYF; CDR3 DNA: TGTGCCAGCAGCCAAGGTCTGGTCTACGAGCAGTACTTC
J gene: TRBJ2-5; clone size: few; V gene: TRBV5-1; D gene: TRBD1; CDR3 protein: CASSLAGTGPQETLYF; CDR3 DNA: TGCGCCAGCAGCTTGGCCGGGACAGGTCCCCAAGAGACCCTGTACTTC
J gene: TRBJ1-1; clone size: many; V gene: TRBV29-1; D gene: -; CDR3 protein: CSVLLPTEAFF; CDR3 DNA: TGCAGCGTTCTTTTACCCACTGAAGCTTTCTTT
J gene: TRBJ2-5; clone size: many; V gene: TRBV27; D gene: -; CDR3 protein: CASSPGTLGETQYF; CDR3 DNA: TGTGCCAGCAGCCCCGGGACCCTGGGAGAGACCCAGTACTTC
J gene: TRBJ2-3; clone size: many; V gene: TRBV13; D gene: TRBD2; CDR3 protein: CASSGAGAIADTQYF; CDR3 DNA: TGTGCCAGCAGCGGAGCGGGGGCAATCGCAGATACGCAGTATTTT
J gene: TRBJ2-6; clone size: many; V gene: TRBV28; D gene: -; CDR3 protein: CASRATVRSSGANVLTF; CDR3 DNA: TGTGCCAGCAGGGCGACAGTCAGGAGCTCTGGGGCCAACGTCCTGACTTTC
J gene: TRBJ1-2; clone size: many; V gene: TRBV30; D gene: -; CDR3 protein: CAWRQLEDYGYTF; CDR3 DNA: TGTGCCTGGAGACAACTGGAAGACTATGGCTACACCTTC
J gene: TRBJ1-1; clone size: many; V gene: TRBV3-1; D gene: TRBD1; CDR3 protein: CASSQVRRGTNTEAFF; CDR3 DNA: TGTGCCAGCAGCCAAGTGCGCAGGGGGACAAACACTGAAGCTTTCTTT
J gene: TRBJ1-2; clone size: medium-sized; V gene: TRBV14; D gene: -; CDR3 protein: CASSQEDVYGYTF; CDR3 DNA: TGTGCCAGCAGCCAAGAAGACGTGTATGGCTACACCTTC
J gene: TRBJ2-3; clone size: medium-sized; V gene: TRBV7-9; D gene: -; CDR3 protein: CASSLEFPDTQYF; CDR3 DNA: TGTGCCAGCAGCTTAGAGTTTCCAGATACGCAGTATTTT
J gene: TRBJ2-3; clone size: many; V gene: TRBV7-2; D gene: TRBD2; CDR3 protein: CASSLLAGGPIADTQYF; CDR3 DNA: TGTGCCAGCAGCTTATTGGCGGGAGGGCCGATAGCAGATACGCAGTATTTT
J gene: TRBJ1-1; clone size: many; V gene: TRBV21-1; D gene: -; CDR3 protein: CASSKRAVSNTEAFF; CDR3 DNA: TGTGCCAGCAGCAAACGGGCAGTCTCTAACACTGAAGCTTTCTTT
J gene: TRBJ2-2; clone size: many; V gene: TRBV4-2; D gene: -; CDR3 protein: CASSPEGELIAGELFF; CDR3 DNA: TGTGCCAGCAGTCCCGAGGGGGAGTTAATCGCCGGGGAGCTGTTTTTT
J gene: TRBJ2-5; clone size: many; V gene: TRBV4-3; D gene: TRBD2; CDR3 protein: CASSQDVGPSGGVIQYF; CDR3 DNA: TGCGCCAGCAGCCAAGATGTTGGCCCTAGCGGGGGGGTGATCCAGTACTTC
J gene: TRBJ2-7; clone size: many; V gene: TRBV11-2; D gene: TRBD1; CDR3 protein: CASSSPTGDRASYEQYF; CDR3 DNA: TGTGCCAGCAGCTCCCCTACCGGGGACAGGGCCTCCTACGAGCAGTACTTC
J gene: TRBJ2-7; clone size: many; V gene: TRBV20-1; D gene: TRBD2; CDR3 protein: CSAETSGPSYEQYF; CDR3 DNA: TGCAGTGCAGAGACTAGCGGCCCTTCCTACGAGCAGTACTTC
J gene: TRBJ2-5; clone size: many; V gene: TRBV29-1; D gene: -; CDR3 protein: CSVEDLETGTQYF; CDR3 DNA: TGCAGCGTTGAAGATCTGGAGACGGGGACCCAGTACTTC
J gene: TRBJ1-1; clone size: medium-sized; V gene: TRBV29-1; D gene: -; CDR3 protein: CSVEDAGSTEAFF; CDR3 DNA: TGCAGCGTTGAAGATGCGGGATCCACTGAAGCTTTCTTT
J gene: TRBJ2-4; clone size: many; V gene: TRBV19; D gene: -; CDR3 protein: CASSPWGSAKNIQYF; CDR3 DNA: TGTGCCAGTAGCCCCTGGGGATCAGCCAAAAACATTCAGTACTTC
J gene: TRBJ1-3; clone size: many; V gene: TRBV7-9; D gene: TRBD1; CDR3 protein: CASRSGSDRGTGNTIYF; CDR3 DNA: TGTGCCAGCAGATCAGGGAGTGACAGGGGGACTGGAAACACCATATATTTT
J gene: TRBJ2-3; clone size: many; V gene: TRBV5-4; D gene: -; CDR3 protein: CASSSGLGFSTDTQYF; CDR3 DNA: TGTGCCAGCAGCTCCGGCTTAGGGTTTAGCACAGATACGCAGTATTTT